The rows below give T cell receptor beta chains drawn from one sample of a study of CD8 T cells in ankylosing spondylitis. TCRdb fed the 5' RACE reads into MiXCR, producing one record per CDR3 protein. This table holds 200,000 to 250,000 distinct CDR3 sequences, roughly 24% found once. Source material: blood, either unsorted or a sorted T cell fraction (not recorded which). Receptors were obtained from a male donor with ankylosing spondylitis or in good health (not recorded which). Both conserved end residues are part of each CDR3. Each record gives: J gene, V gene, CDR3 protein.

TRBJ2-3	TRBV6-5	CASSYVGGRGYTDTQYF
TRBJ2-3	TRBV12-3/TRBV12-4	CASSWTSGLGNTQYF
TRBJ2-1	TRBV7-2	CASSFGPLYEQFF
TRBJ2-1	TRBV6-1	CASAQGYEQFF
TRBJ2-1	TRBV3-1	CAFSPGYSGMPGTYNEQFF
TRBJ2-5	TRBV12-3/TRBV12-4	CASSLMAVGTQYF
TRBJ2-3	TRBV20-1	CCARGRTNSITDTQYF
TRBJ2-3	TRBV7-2	CASSLRVDTQYF
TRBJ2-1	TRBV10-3	CAIRETGTGNNEQFF
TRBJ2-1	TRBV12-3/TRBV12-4	CASSQKGLATGNEQFF
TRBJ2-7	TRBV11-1	CASSPSAGSYEQYF
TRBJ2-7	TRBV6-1	CASSAGWSNAYEQYF
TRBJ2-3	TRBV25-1	CASEPSTSGDADTQYF
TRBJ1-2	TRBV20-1	CSALRGANNGYTF
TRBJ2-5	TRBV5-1	CASSTGQQETQYF
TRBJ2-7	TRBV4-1	CASSQVPGPYEQYF
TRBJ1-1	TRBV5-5	CASGFSGHGNTEAFF
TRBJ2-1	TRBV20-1	CSARGPGTSGNEQFF
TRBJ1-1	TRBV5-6	CASSSPGTAGAFF
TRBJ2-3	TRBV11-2	CASSLDLGGGRFTDTQYF
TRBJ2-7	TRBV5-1	CASSLGLAVYEQYF
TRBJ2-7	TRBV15	CATSRGGGPYEQYF
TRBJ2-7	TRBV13	CASSSRPSGPSEQYF
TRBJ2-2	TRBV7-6	CASSLTAGELFF
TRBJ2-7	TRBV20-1	CSARGLGFREYEQYF
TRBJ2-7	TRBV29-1	CSTHDEDTYEQYF
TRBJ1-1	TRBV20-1	CSASWGTEAFF
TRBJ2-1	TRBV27	CASSNGHSTEGQNEQFF
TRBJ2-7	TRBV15	CATSREARQGGEQYF
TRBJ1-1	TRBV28	CASIPATWNTEAFF
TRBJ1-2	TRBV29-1	CSVGPGQNYGYTF
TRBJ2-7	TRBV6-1	CASSVYRGHYEQYF
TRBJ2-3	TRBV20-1	CSATRYSGRGADTQYF
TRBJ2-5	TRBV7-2	CASSYVRETQYF
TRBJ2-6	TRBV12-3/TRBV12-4	CASTSGANVLTF
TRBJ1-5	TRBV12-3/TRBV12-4	CASSLLETGSNQPQHF
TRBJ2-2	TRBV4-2	CASSQDGTAAAGELFF
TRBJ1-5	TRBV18	CASSLRKTGGSNQPQHF
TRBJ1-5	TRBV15	CATSRDGAVSNQPQHF
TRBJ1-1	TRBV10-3	CAIRPPGIGSEAFF
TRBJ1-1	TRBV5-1	CASSRVGTEAFF
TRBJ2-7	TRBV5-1	CASSGGLAGPEQYF
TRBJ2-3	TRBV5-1	CASSLVARTDTQYF
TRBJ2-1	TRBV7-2	CASSLAVKYNEQFF
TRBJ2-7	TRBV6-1	CANSGGGDREIDEQYF
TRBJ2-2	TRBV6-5	CASSYSAGLLNTGELFF
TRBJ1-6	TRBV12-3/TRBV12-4	CASSLAWGSPLHF
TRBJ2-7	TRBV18	CASSPMPDRVGYEQYF
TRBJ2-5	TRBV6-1	CASSAAGVETQYF
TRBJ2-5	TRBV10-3	CAISEPRGGEETQYF
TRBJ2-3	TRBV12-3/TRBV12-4	CASSAFASASDLRDTQYF
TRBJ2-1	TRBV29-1	CSVVMTGTSGARSYNEQFF
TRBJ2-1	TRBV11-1	CASSSPGQAHNEQFF